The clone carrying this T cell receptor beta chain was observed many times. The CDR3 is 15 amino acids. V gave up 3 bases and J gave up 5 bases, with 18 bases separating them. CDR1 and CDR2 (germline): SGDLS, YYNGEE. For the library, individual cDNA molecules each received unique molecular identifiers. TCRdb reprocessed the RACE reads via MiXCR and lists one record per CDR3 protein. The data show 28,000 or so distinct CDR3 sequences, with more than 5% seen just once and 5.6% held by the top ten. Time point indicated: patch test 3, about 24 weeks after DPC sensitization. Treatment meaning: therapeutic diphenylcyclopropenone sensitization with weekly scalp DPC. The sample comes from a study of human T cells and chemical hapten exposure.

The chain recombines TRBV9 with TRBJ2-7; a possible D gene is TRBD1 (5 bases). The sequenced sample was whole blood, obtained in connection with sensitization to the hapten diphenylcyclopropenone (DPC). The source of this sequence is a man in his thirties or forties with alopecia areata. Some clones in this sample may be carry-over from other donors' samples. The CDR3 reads CASSALDKLWDEQYF. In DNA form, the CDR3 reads TGTGCCAGCAGCGCCCTGGACAAGCTTTGGGACGAGCAGTACTTC.